This T cell receptor (beta chain) was sequenced in a study of T cells in tuberculosis. TCRdb's table, derived via immunoSEQ multiplex PCR, lists solely in-frame clones and lacks some. The sample records tens of thousands of clones, under 95% being singletons. The time point denotes: new active TB diagnosis, blood taken before or within 7 days of starting treatment. Germline loops: CDR1 SGHTS, CDR2 YDEGEE. Germline trimming cut 6 bases from V and 2 bases from J; bases unmatched to any gene: 5. The CDR3 length is 14 residues. Sequencing was performed on PBMCs, taken at tuberculosis diagnosis. This chain connects TRBV5-8 to TRBJ1-5, with 7 bases fitting TRBD1. The receptor was derived from an adult with tuberculosis. The CDR3 DNA reads as TGTGCCAGCACCAAGGACAGGCGCAATCAGCCCCAGCATTTT. It is translated as CASTKDRRNQPQHF. The full variable domain, with the rest looked up from reference TRBV5-8 and TRBJ1-5, is EAGVTQSPTHLIKTRGQQATLRCSPISGHTSVYWYQQALGLGLQFLLWYDEGEERNRGNFPPRFSGRQFPNYSSELNVNALELEDSALYLCASTKDRRNQPQHFGDGTRLSIL.